A single sample is the source of the 26 T cell receptor beta chains below, sequenced in a study of shared clonotypes between healthy human individuals. The protocol was immunoSEQ multiplex PCR, while the TCRdb copy is restricted to in-frame clones and leaves out a portion. The repertoire holds some 2,400,000 clones, with approximately 94% as singletons. Sequencing input: naive CD4+ T cells sorted from blood. Subset noted: CD45RA+ positively selected. Receptors originate from a man younger than 35 in good health.

This chain links TRBV7-9 with TRBJ1-1; 7 bases are a match to TRBD1. The length of the CDR3 is 15 residues. The trim removed 0 bases at V and 1 base at J, leaving 2 bases unmatched. CDR1 is SEHNR, CDR2 FQNEAQ, per germline (reference sequence). Written as DNA, the CDR3 is TGTGCCAGCAGCTTAGCCGGGACAGCGAACACTGAAGCTTTCTTT. Translation: CASSLAGTANTEAFF.

V is TRBV19 and J is TRBJ1-6; D possibly corresponds to TRBD1 (5 bases). The CDR3 consists of 18 residues. V dropped 8 bases and J dropped 0 bases, with 20 bases sitting between them. Germline V gives CDR1 LNHDA, CDR2 SQIVND (reference sequence). Here the CDR3 reads CASPSGRDARSYNSPLHF. DNA for the CDR3: TGTGCCAGTCCTTCTGGGCGGGACGCCCGCTCCTATAATTCACCCCTCCACTTT.

J is TRBJ1-2 and V is TRBV4-1; 11 positions agree with TRBD1. Per the germline V gene, CDR1 is MGHRA and CDR2 is YSYEKL. This CDR3 region has 18 residues. V lost 0 bases and J lost 8; bases outside the gene matches: 14. Here the CDR3 reads CASSQEPPWGTGGVGYTF. Written as DNA, the CDR3 is TGCGCCAGCAGCCAAGAACCCCCATGGGGGACAGGGGGTGTGGGCTACACCTTC.

The V gene is TRBV30, the J gene TRBJ2-1; 7 nucleotides agree with TRBD2. Per the germline V gene, CDR1 is GTSNPN and CDR2 is SVGIG (reference sequence). Unmatched junction bases numbered 2, after V lost 0 bases and J lost 3 bases. This CDR3 comprises 14 residues. The CDR3 DNA follows: TGTGCCTGGAGTGTAGTAGCGGGCTACAATGAGCAGTTCTTC. This encodes CAWSVVAGYNEQFF.

Regarding this clone: The sample holds other DNA sequences that translate to the same CDR3. The V gene is TRBV5-6, the J gene TRBJ1-1, with 7 bases fitting TRBD1. V was clipped by 0 bases and J by 5 bases; unmatched bases: 1. The CDR3 has 13 amino acids. CDR1 is SGHDT and CDR2 is YYEEEE in the germline V gene. The CDR3 region has the DNA TGTGCCAGCAGCTTGGACAGGGGAACTGAAGCTTTCTTT. Translation: CASSLDRGTEAFF.

This sequence joins TRBV10-3 and TRBJ2-7; TRBD1 or TRBD2 may be the D gene (5 bases each). Trimming took 7 bases from V and 3 from J, leaving 10 bases between them. This CDR3 comprises 12 residues. Germline-derived CDR1 and CDR2 are ENHRY and SYGVKD. The CDR3 region is CAITRGDYEQYF. As DNA, the CDR3 is TGTGCCATCACCCGAGGGGACTACGAGCAGTACTTC.

The chain employs TRBV6-5 and TRBJ1-2; 8 bases align to TRBD1. Per germline, CDR1 MNHEY and CDR2 SVGAGI. The junction had 5 bases not matched to a gene; V was cut back by 6 bases and J by 2 bases. The CDR3 contains 14 residues. The CDR3: CASSRGTGNYGYTF. CDR3 nucleotides: TGTGCCAGCAGCCGCGGGACAGGCAACTATGGCTACACCTTC.

The chain carries TRBV10-3 and TRBJ2-7, with D possibly being TRBD2 (6 bases). The CDR3 runs to 15 residues. Trimming left V 6 bases short and J 0 bases short, with 15 bases between. The V gene's germline CDR1 is ENHRY and CDR2 SYGVKD. CDR3 sequence (DNA): TGTGCCATCAGGTCTACGGGAGCAGGCTCCTACGAGCAGTACTTC. This translates into CAIRSTGAGSYEQYF.

The chain links TRBV9 to TRBJ2-3, with a weak D call TRBD1 (5 bases). Trimming took off 0 bases at V and 2 bases at J, with 13 bases between the two ends. Germline assignment: CDR1 SGDLS and CDR2 YYNGEE. The CDR3 is 16 amino acids. The CDR3 bases are TGTGCCAGCAGCGTAGCTTTAGGGGTTGTCACAGATACGCAGTATTTT. As protein: CASSVALGVVTDTQYF.

The J gene is TRBJ2-4, the V gene TRBV28; D is possibly TRBD1 or TRBD2 (5 bases each). From germline, CDR1 is MDHEN and CDR2 SYDVKM. This CDR3 is built from 16 residues. Between the trimmed V and J ends, which lost 4 bases and 0 bases, there was a span of 13 bases. The CDR3 sequence: CASSSGDGVAKNIQYF. In DNA, the CDR3 is TGTGCCAGCAGTTCCGGGGACGGGGTAGCCAAAAACATTCAGTACTTC.

This chain joins TRBV6-1 and TRBJ1-2, with D perhaps matching TRBD1 (5 bases). Germline lookup yields CDR1 MNHNS and CDR2 SASEGT. The V end was cut by 7 bases, the J end by 1 base, with 16 bases between. This CDR3 is 15 amino acids long. The CDR3 spells CASIPGDQGNYGYTF. Here the CDR3 DNA reads TGTGCCAGCATCCCTGGTGACCAGGGTAACTATGGCTACACCTTC.

This chain links TRBV6-1 with TRBJ1-4, with a tentative D call TRBD1 (5 bases). The germline V gene encodes CDR1 MNHNS and CDR2 SASEGT. CDR3 length: 17 amino acids. V lost 1 base and J lost 8, with 20 bases in between. The CDR3 region is CASSEGGRSIGAEKLFF. CDR3 coding DNA: TGTGCCAGCAGTGAAGGGGGGAGGAGCATCGGGGCGGAAAAACTGTTTTTT.

This clone is a singleton in its sample. V gene TRBV2 combines with J gene TRBJ2-5; possible D gene TRBD2, 5 bases. The ends were cut back, 7 bases at V and 6 bases at J, with 21 bases in the middle. Germline assignment: CDR1 SNHLY and CDR2 FYNNEI. This CDR3 region has 15 residues. The CDR3 nucleotides are TGTGCCAGCAAAGCGAGTAGCGAAACCGTAAAGACCCAGTACTTC. It translates to CASKASSETVKTQYF.

As for this clone: Within the sample, other DNA sequences also encode this same CDR3. This chain connects TRBV5-1 to TRBJ2-3; either TRBD1 or TRBD2 may supply D (7 bases each). There are 14 residues in the CDR3. V lost 0 bases and J lost 4, with 9 bases in between. Germline CDR1 and CDR2: SGHRS and YFSETQ. The CDR3 nucleotides are TGCGCCAGCAGCTTGGCAGGGGGGGCAGATACGCAGTATTTT. It encodes CASSLAGGADTQYF.

This clone is a singleton in its sample. The V gene is TRBV29-1, the J gene TRBJ2-2, with 8 nucleotides matching TRBD1. CDR3 length: 13 amino acids. The V gene's germline CDR1 is SQVTM and CDR2 ANQGSEA. Losses at the gene ends were 7 bases for V and 4 bases for J; bases not matched to a gene: 5. CDR3 nucleotide sequence: TGCAGCGCTGACAGGGGAGGCACCGGGGAGCTGTTTTTT. It codes for CSADRGGTGELFF.

Note on this clone: The sample has other DNA sequences that encode this CDR3 too. This chain links TRBV6-5 with TRBJ1-4; D is uncertain. In germline, CDR1 is MNHEY, CDR2 SVGAGI. Trimming cost V 6 bases and J 0 bases, with 8 bases left between them. This CDR3 has 14 residues. As DNA, the CDR3 is TGTGCCAGCAGCTCGACGGCAACTAATGAAAAACTGTTTTTT. It codes for CASSSTATNEKLFF.

V usage is TRBV10-3 and J usage is TRBJ2-7, with TRBD2 as a possible D gene (5 bases). The length of the CDR3 is 15 residues. V was cut by 2 bases and J by 2 bases, with 13 bases left in between. The V gene's germline CDR1 is ENHRY and CDR2 SYGVKD. The CDR3 DNA follows: TGTGCCATCAGTGAGGCCAGCGGCCAAACCTACGAGCAGTACTTC. Protein sequence: CAISEASGQTYEQYF.

The chain recombines TRBV5-1 with TRBJ2-7; 7 bases are shared with TRBD2. After removal of 0 bases from V and 4 bases from J, the junction contained 7 bases not matched to a gene. The CDR3 spans 15 residues. Germline lookup yields CDR1 SGHRS and CDR2 YFSETQ. The CDR3 nucleotides are TGCGCCAGCAGCTTGGCGGGCGGGAGTGAATACGAGCAGTACTTC. This sequence encodes CASSLAGGSEYEQYF.

The CDR3 DNA is TGTGCCAGTAGTATGGCGGGAGATAAAGTCGAGCAGTACTTC. As protein: CASSMAGDKVEQYF. This chain links TRBV19 with TRBJ2-7, with 7 bases identical to TRBD2. CDR1 and CDR2 (germline): LNHDA, SQIVND (reference sequence). This CDR3 region has 14 residues. The ends lost 3 bases at V and 6 bases at J; junction bases unmatched: 8.

This clone was detected once. CDR3 bases: TGTGCCACTCAGAGGGACAGCCAGGGAAACACCATATATTTT. Its translation is CATQRDSQGNTIYF. This chain connects TRBV2 to TRBJ1-3; 7 bases map to TRBD1. Germline V CDR1 and CDR2: SNHLY, FYNNEI. CDR3 length: 14 residues. J gave up 4 bases and V 10 bases, and 10 bases lay outside the gene matches. The full variable domain, rest sourced from reference TRBV2 and TRBJ1-3, is EPEVTQTPSHQVTQMGQEVILRCVPISNHLYFYWYRQILGQKVEFLVSFYNNEISEKSEIFDDQFSVERPDGSNFTLKIRSTKLEDSAMYFCATQRDSQGNTIYFGEGSWLTVV.

V usage is TRBV27 and J usage is TRBJ1-5, with no clear D. The ends were cut back, 2 bases at V and 5 bases at J, with 13 bases in the middle. The CDR3 loop spans 15 amino acids. The V gene's germline CDR1 is MNHEY and CDR2 SMNVEV (reference sequence). CDR3 in DNA: TGTGCCAGCAGTTTACGCGGTTTTACGGATCAGCCCCAGCATTTT. Amino acids: CASSLRGFTDQPQHF.

J is TRBJ2-2 and V is TRBV6-5, with a possible D match to TRBD2 (5 bases). This CDR3 is built from 15 residues. V lost 4 bases and J 3 bases, leaving 12 bases between the germline ends. CDR1 is MNHEY and CDR2 is SVGAGI in the germline V gene. CDR3 DNA: TGTGCCAGCAGTTCCCCGGGAACGGACACCGGGGAGCTGTTTTTT. It is translated as CASSSPGTDTGELFF.

The rearrangement links TRBV4-3 to TRBJ2-1; TRBD2 matches at 7 bases. Germline CDR1 LGHNA, CDR2 YSLEER. V lost 0 bases, J lost 0 bases, and 5 bases stayed unmatched. The CDR3 consists of 17 residues. The CDR3 sequence is CASSQDVGGSSYNEQFF. Written as DNA, the CDR3 is TGCGCCAGCAGCCAAGACGTTGGCGGGAGCTCCTACAATGAGCAGTTCTTC.

This clone was detected a few times. The chain has TRBV7-8 and TRBJ2-7; TRBD1 or TRBD2 may be the D gene (5 bases each). CDR3 length: 12 residues. V lost 8 bases and J lost 0, with 8 bases in between. CDR1 and CDR2 (germline): SGHVS, FQNEAQ. The CDR3 is CASEGSSYEQYF. The CDR3 nucleotides are TGTGCCAGCGAGGGGAGCTCCTACGAGCAGTACTTC. Supplemented by reference TRBV7-8 and TRBJ2-7, the full variable domain reads GAGVSQSPRYKVAKRGQDVALRCDPISGHVSLFWYQQALGQGPEFLTYFQNEAQLDKSGLPSDRFFAERPEGSVSTLKIQRTQQEDSAVYLCASEGSSYEQYFGPGTRLTVT.

V usage is TRBV10-3 and J usage is TRBJ2-1; possibly TRBD1 or TRBD2 for D (6 bases each). Trimming stripped 6 bases from V and 6 bases from J, with 18 bases between. This CDR3 has 15 residues. Germline V gene data show CDR1 as ENHRY and CDR2 as SYGVKD. CDR3 region: CAISRGPGSLNEQFF. The CDR3 nucleotides are TGTGCCATCAGCCGGGGGCCAGGGTCCCTCAATGAGCAGTTCTTC.

V usage is TRBV7-8 and J usage is TRBJ2-4, with 7 nucleotides matching TRBD1. This CDR3 is built from 14 residues. Germline CDR1 reads SGHVS; CDR2 reads FQNEAQ. The trim removed 4 bases at V and 5 bases at J, leaving 5 bases unmatched. The CDR3 spells CASSSDRAQNIQYF. The CDR3 DNA follows: TGTGCCAGCAGCTCCGACAGGGCCCAAAACATTCAGTACTTC.